This T cell receptor beta chain was recorded in a study of blood T cell repertoires in COVID-19. Study information: Sites in the United States, Italy and Spain provided acute and convalescent COVID-19 samples. Sources were T cells, B-cell-depleted T cells, or PBMCs; the material itself was cDNA or gDNA.

Per the original methods: Estimation of nucleated cell counts was performed using reference gene primer amplification. TCRdb's table, derived via immunoSEQ multiplex PCR, lists solely in-frame clones and lacks some. Clonal size and the V and J genes are those of that table, whereas D and trimming came from the DNA. The sample shows some 240,000 clones, around 84% of them seen only once. This clone appeared a few times. What was sequenced was peripheral blood. This clonotype was sampled from a woman between 40 and 55 years old who had recovered from COVID-19.

The CDR3 loop reads CASSIRETQYF. The CDR3 nucleotides are TGTGCCAGCAGCATCCGAGAGACCCAGTACTTC. V is TRBV3-1 (or the pseudogene TRBV3-2) and J is TRBJ2-5; D unclear. The V gene's germline CDR1 is LGHDT and CDR2 YNNKEL (reference sequence). The V end lost 5 bases, the J end lost 4 bases, and 5 bases lay between the germline ends. This CDR3 has 11 residues.